The entry below gives a single T cell receptor (beta chain) sequence along with its context. What it binds is unknown. One junction end does not reproduce the germline sequence, and a read error may be involved. This table comes from immunoSEQ multiplex PCR, and its TCRdb copy is limited to in-frame clones, with some not included. The sample consists of about 100,000 clones, 85% to 95% of them appearing once. The sample belongs to a study of OX40 agonist ivuxolimab in advanced cancers. Study findings and constraints: At 0.1-3.0 mg/kg, partial responders had clonal expansion among the lowest observed. Some nonresponders additionally presented with little normalized T-cell clonal expansion.

This receptor was identified in an adult with an advanced solid tumor such as melanoma, head and neck, liver or kidney cancer. The material was CD4+ or CD8+ T cells sorted from blood, obtained in a trial of the OX40 agonist ivuxolimab.

The CDR3 bases are TGTGCCAGCAGCGTAGACACAGGGGGGGTCTACACCTTC. Translated, it gives CASSVDTGGVYTF. V and J are TRBV11-2 and TRBJ1-2; 8 positions agree with TRBD1. From germline, CDR1 is SGHAT and CDR2 FQNNGV. This CDR3 spans 13 amino acids.